The 5 T cell receptor beta chains below all came from one sample that was sequenced in a study of cytomegalovirus exposure and HLA in healthy donors. Primers included in the PCR were 60 Vbeta and 13 Jbeta primers. The protocol was immunoSEQ multiplex PCR, while the TCRdb copy is restricted to in-frame clones and leaves out a portion. This table has some 95,000 clones, roughly 77% appearing once. Source material: PBMCs. These receptors came from a man younger than 45 in good health and CMV-seronegative.

The CDR3 DNA reads as TGCGCCAGCAGGGGATTACAGGGGGCTGGAGCTTTCTTT. It encodes CASRGLQGAGAFF. The chain links TRBV10-2 to TRBJ1-1, with 9 bases aligning to TRBD1. J lost 10 bases, V lost 6 bases, and 9 bases had no gene match. This CDR3 has 13 residues. In germline, CDR1 is WSHSY, CDR2 SAAADI.

The chain has TRBV7-9 and TRBJ1-2; TRBD1 matches at 9 bases. The CDR3 loop spans 13 amino acids. Losses at the gene ends were 6 bases for V and 8 bases for J; bases not matched to a gene: 7. From germline, CDR1 is SEHNR and CDR2 FQNEAQ (reference sequence). CDR3 loop: CASRWDRAGGYTF. DNA for the CDR3: TGTGCCAGCAGGTGGGACAGGGCAGGGGGCTACACCTTC.

This chain links TRBV2 with TRBJ1-5; TRBD1 matches at 9 bases. The CDR3 has 15 amino acids. V lost 2 bases to trimming and J lost 4 bases; unmatched junction nucleotides: 3. CDR1 SNHLY and CDR2 FYNNEI come from the germline V gene. The CDR3 loop is CASSESGQGNQPQHF. DNA for the CDR3: TGTGCCAGCAGTGAATCAGGACAGGGGAATCAGCCCCAGCATTTT.

This chain uses TRBV19 with TRBJ2-7; D unresolved. Trimming stripped 3 bases from V and 5 bases from J, with 8 bases between. Germline lookup yields CDR1 LNHDA and CDR2 SQIVND (reference sequence). The CDR3 runs to 12 residues. CDR3 in DNA: TGTGCCAGTAGTATCCCTCCCGACGAGCAGTACTTC. Translation: CASSIPPDEQYF.

The sample holds one count of this clone. The rearrangement links TRBV30 to TRBJ1-6; the D gene is possibly TRBD1 (6 bases). The V gene lost 0 bases and the J gene lost 6 bases, with 9 bases spanning the gap. The CDR3 consists of 14 residues. The germline CDR1 and CDR2 sequences are GTSNPN and SVGIG (reference sequence). CDR3 in amino acids: CAWSVGGFNSPLHF. CDR3 sequence (DNA): TGTGCCTGGAGTGTAGGGGGTTTTAATTCACCCCTCCACTTT.